This TCR beta chain emerged from a study of T cell responses to AZD1222 COVID-19 vaccine. Profiled with immunoSEQ multiplex PCR; TCRdb holds only in-frame clones, not every one. This table holds 68,000 or so clones, about three quarters found once. CDR1 is LGHNA and CDR2 is YNFKEQ in the germline V gene. V lost 0 bases and J 4 bases, leaving 9 bases between the germline ends. The CDR3 contains 14 residues. The TCR sequence derives from an adult in good health. The V and J genes are TRBV4-2 and TRBJ1-2; unclear D gene. The material was peripheral blood, obtained on day 0 of AZD1222 vaccination. The CDR3 spells CASSQDLGSYGYTF. CDR3 coding DNA: TGTGCCAGCAGCCAAGATCTGGGAAGCTATGGCTACACCTTC.